The rows below give T cell receptor beta chains drawn from one sample of a study of blood T cell repertoires in COVID-19. The data were produced by immunoSEQ multiplex PCR, yet TCRdb's version contains in-frame clones alone and is incomplete. The sample carries 200,000 to 300,000 clones, over 80% recorded once. The specimen sequenced was peripheral blood. The receptors stem from a human donor in a cohort sampled during active COVID-19. Both conserved end residues are part of each CDR3. Each record gives: D gene, J gene, V gene, clone size, CDR3 protein, CDR3 DNA. A D gene is named only where the DNA matches it firmly. A clone size is listed for some rows: how often the clone was seen (once, few, many), or a class if it is expanded.

. | TRBJ2-7 | TRBV12-3/TRBV12-4 | . | CASSFNYEQYF | TGTGCCAGCAGTTTCAATTACGAGCAGTACTTC
TRBD2 | TRBJ2-7 | TRBV5-4 | . | CASSIWTSGRKGEQYF | TGTGCCAGCAGCATCTGGACTAGCGGGAGAAAGGGGGAGCAGTACTTC
TRBD1 | TRBJ2-3 | TRBV3-1/TRBV3-2 | . | CASSQGQGTDTQYF | TGTGCCAGCAGCCAGGGACAGGGGACAGATACGCAGTATTTT
TRBD2 | TRBJ2-5 | TRBV19 | . | CASSPLAGGQETQYF | TGTGCCAGTAGCCCCCTAGCGGGGGGTCAAGAGACCCAGTACTTC
. | TRBJ2-1 | TRBV12-3/TRBV12-4 | once | CASSPSPYNEQFF | TGTGCCAGCAGCCCTAGCCCCTACAATGAGCAGTTCTTC
. | TRBJ2-2 | TRBV19 | . | CASSSEVYLTGELFF | TGTGCCAGTAGCTCCGAGGTCTACCTCACCGGGGAGCTGTTTTTT
TRBD2 | TRBJ2-1 | TRBV5-1 | . | CASRQTRTSSYNEQFF | TGCGCCAGCAGGCAGACTAGGACTAGCTCCTACAATGAGCAGTTCTTC
TRBD2 | TRBJ2-1 | TRBV6-5 | . | CAIAREGRNEQFF | TGTGCCATCGCTCGGGAGGGCCGCAATGAGCAGTTCTTC
. | TRBJ1-4 | TRBV18 | . | CASSPPPGNEKLFF | TGTGCCAGCTCACCACCCCCAGGGAACGAAAAACTGTTTTTT
. | TRBJ2-3 | TRBV5-8 | . | CASIRRTSTDTQYF | TGTGCCAGCATCCGGAGAACTAGCACAGATACGCAGTATTTT
. | TRBJ2-7 | TRBV28 | . | CASRRTIRHEQYF | TGTGCCAGCAGAAGGACTATACGTCACGAGCAGTACTTC
TRBD2 | TRBJ2-1 | TRBV5-4 | few | CASSPGGSGREFF | TGTGCCAGCAGCCCCGGTGGTAGCGGGAGAGAGTTCTTC
. | TRBJ1-5 | TRBV30 | . | CAWSAPQGGQPQHF | TGTGCCTGGAGTGCACCGCAGGGCGGTCAGCCCCAGCATTTT
TRBD1 | TRBJ2-2 | TRBV5-1 | few | CASSLMPGQGAAGELFF | TGCGCCAGCAGCTTGATGCCGGGACAGGGGGCAGCCGGGGAGCTGTTTTTT
. | TRBJ2-1 | TRBV5-1 | . | CASSLSSSDNEQFF | TGCGCCAGCAGCTTGTCTTCCTCCGACAATGAGCAGTTCTTC
TRBD2 | TRBJ2-1 | TRBV15 | . | CATSRDYIRREMYEQFF | TGTGCCACCAGCAGAGATTACATAAGGCGGGAGATGTATGAGCAGTTCTTC
. | TRBJ1-4 | TRBV19 | . | CASSIAQVGEKLFF | TGTGCCAGTAGTATAGCACAGGTTGGGGAAAAACTGTTTTTT
TRBD2 | TRBJ2-7 | TRBV6-5 | few | CASSYRRGAYEQYF | TGTGCCAGCAGTTACCGGCGGGGGGCCTACGAGCAGTACTTC
. | TRBJ2-3 | TRBV10-3 | . | CAIQGGDTQYF | TGTGCCATCCAAGGAGGGGATACGCAGTATTTT
. | TRBJ2-7 | TRBV4-1 | . | CASSPRGGEPYEQYF | TGCGCCAGCAGCCCTAGGGGGGGGGAACCCTACGAGCAGTACTTC
. | TRBJ2-1 | TRBV19 | once | CASSMATFNEQFF | TGTGCCAGTAGTATGGCCACCTTCAATGAGCAGTTCTTC
TRBD1 | TRBJ1-4 | TRBV10-3 | . | CAISKMTGINEKLFF | TGTGCCATCAGTAAAATGACAGGGATTAATGAAAAACTGTTTTTT
TRBD2 | TRBJ2-7 | TRBV10-3 | . | CAISSGLAGTYEQYF | TGTGCCATCAGTTCCGGACTAGCGGGGACTTACGAGCAGTACTTC
TRBD1 | TRBJ1-1 | TRBV20-1 | . | CSASRAGQGTEAFF | TGCAGTGCTAGTCGAGCGGGACAGGGGACTGAAGCTTTCTTT
TRBD2 | TRBJ2-5 | TRBV7-9 | . | CASSLGVAGVWETQYF | TGTGCCAGCAGCTTAGGGGTAGCGGGAGTATGGGAGACCCAGTACTTC
TRBD2 | TRBJ2-1 | TRBV7-2 | . | CASIQRGGRYNEQFF | TGTGCCAGCATCCAACGGGGGGGAAGGTACAATGAGCAGTTCTTC
. | TRBJ1-4 | TRBV7-9 | . | CASSFSLATNEKLFF | TGTGCCAGCAGCTTTTCACTCGCAACTAATGAAAAACTGTTTTTT
. | TRBJ1-1 | TRBV6-1 | . | CASSEDRGWNTEAFF | TGTGCCAGCAGTGAAGATAGGGGCTGGAACACTGAAGCTTTCTTT
. | TRBJ1-5 | TRBV2 | once | CASSQSGQQPQHF | TGTGCCAGCAGCCAGTCAGGGCAACAGCCCCAGCATTTT
TRBD1 | TRBJ1-1 | TRBV11-2 | . | CASSLELGQVTEAFF | TGTGCCAGCAGCTTAGAACTGGGACAGGTCACTGAAGCTTTCTTT
TRBD1 | TRBJ1-3 | TRBV7-2 | . | CASIKRTGGSLYSGNTIYF | TGTGCCAGCATCAAAAGGACAGGGGGCTCATTATACTCTGGAAACACCATATATTTT
. | TRBJ2-2 | TRBV4-1 | . | CASSQGRGGAGELFF | TGCGCCAGCAGCCAAGGGAGAGGGGGTGCCGGGGAGCTGTTTTTT
. | TRBJ2-5 | TRBV6-5 | . | CASSGTGEETQYF | TGTGCCAGTTCAGGAACCGGGGAAGAGACCCAGTACTTC
TRBD2 | TRBJ2-3 | TRBV19 | . | CASSTQRGSTDTQYF | TGTGCCAGTAGTACACAGCGGGGCAGCACAGATACGCAGTATTTT
. | TRBJ1-4 | TRBV5-1 | many | CASSSPGSTNEKLFF | TGCGCCAGCAGCTCCCCAGGATCAACTAATGAAAAACTGTTTTTT
. | TRBJ2-7 | TRBV2 | once | CASKYSYEQYF | TGTGCCAGCAAGTACAGCTACGAGCAGTACTTC
TRBD1 | TRBJ2-5 | TRBV5-8 | . | CASSRDRAQETQYF | TGTGCCAGCAGCCGAGACAGGGCCCAAGAGACCCAGTACTTC
. | TRBJ2-1 | TRBV12-3/TRBV12-4 | . | CASSYHSNEQFF | TGTGCCAGCAGTTATCACTCTAATGAGCAGTTCTTC
TRBD1 | TRBJ2-3 | TRBV28 | . | CASSSLDRGADTQYF | TGTGCCAGCAGTTCCTTGGACAGGGGTGCAGATACGCAGTATTTT
. | TRBJ2-7 | TRBV7-2 | . | CASSNYRTALYEQYF | TGTGCCAGCAGCAACTACCGGACAGCCCTCTACGAGCAGTACTTC
TRBD1 | TRBJ1-1 | TRBV6-2/TRBV6-3 | . | CASSYSTGTVIEFF | TGTGCCAGCAGTTACTCCACCGGGACAGTGATTGAATTCTTT